The rows below give T cell receptor beta chains drawn from one sample of a study of cytomegalovirus exposure and HLA in healthy donors. Produced via immunoSEQ multiplex PCR; TCRdb's table is partial and in-frame only. The repertoire holds roughly 150,000 clones, with around 84% as singletons. Sequenced material: PBMCs. Every receptor here comes from a boy between 2 and 15 years old in good health and CMV-seronegative. Each CDR3 is given with its conserved first and last residue. The D gene is left open where the match is weak. Size tells how often a clone was seen (once, few, many) or the class of an expanded clone, and some rows leave it out.

size: few; J: TRBJ1-1; V: TRBV5-1; D: -; DNA: TGCGCCAGCAGCTTGGGGTCGGGGAGGACTGAAGCTTTCTTT; CDR3: CASSLGSGRTEAFF
size: -; J: TRBJ1-4; V: TRBV11-3; D: TRBD1; DNA: TGTGCCAGCAGCTCGAAGGGACAGCAACTGTTTTTT; CDR3: CASSSKGQQLFF
size: -; J: TRBJ1-2; V: TRBV30; D: -; DNA: TGTGCCTGGAGGTGGGGGGAAGACTATGGCTACACCTTC; CDR3: CAWRWGEDYGYTF
size: -; J: TRBJ2-3; V: TRBV7-6; D: -; DNA: TGTGCCAGCAGCCCCGGAGCCGCAGATACGCAGTATTTT; CDR3: CASSPGAADTQYF
size: once; J: TRBJ2-6; V: TRBV7-6; D: TRBD2; DNA: TGTGCCAGCAGCTTAGTAGGGTATAGCGGGAGTTCCGGGGCCAACGTCCTGACTTTC; CDR3: CASSLVGYSGSSGANVLTF
size: few; J: TRBJ2-7; V: TRBV10-1; D: -; DNA: TGCGCCAGCAGTGAGTCGCTTCGAGATTACGAGCAGTACTTC; CDR3: CASSESLRDYEQYF
size: -; J: TRBJ2-2; V: TRBV5-1; D: TRBD2; DNA: TGCGCCAGCAGCTCACCCGGGGGGTACACCGGGGAGCTGTTTTTT; CDR3: CASSSPGGYTGELFF
size: -; J: TRBJ2-7; V: TRBV11-3; D: -; DNA: TGTGCCAGCAGCAGCCGGGACTTCTACGAGCAGTACTTC; CDR3: CASSSRDFYEQYF
size: -; J: TRBJ1-4; V: TRBV5-4; D: TRBD1; DNA: TGTGCCAGCAGCGGACAGGGGGCATTACAGGAAAAACTGTTTTTT; CDR3: CASSGQGALQEKLFF
size: few; J: TRBJ1-3; V: TRBV7-3; D: -; DNA: TGTGCCAGCAGCTTAGACACTGGAAACACCATATATTTT; CDR3: CASSLDTGNTIYF
size: -; J: TRBJ1-6; V: TRBV6-1; D: TRBD1; DNA: TGTGCCAGCAGTGTTCGGGACAGGAATTCACCCCTCCACTTT; CDR3: CASSVRDRNSPLHF
size: -; J: TRBJ2-2; V: TRBV28; D: -; DNA: TGTGCCAGCAGTTTAGTGTCGACGGGATCATTCCGGGAGCTGTTTTTT; CDR3: CASSLVSTGSFRELFF
size: few; J: TRBJ2-7; V: TRBV7-2; D: -; DNA: TGTGCCAGCAGCTTCATCACGGGGGACTACGAGCAGTACTTC; CDR3: CASSFITGDYEQYF
size: -; J: TRBJ2-2; V: TRBV25-1; D: TRBD1; DNA: TGTGCCAGCAGTTCGCCGGGACAGGGTACCGGGGAGCTGTTTTTT; CDR3: CASSSPGQGTGELFF
size: -; J: TRBJ1-2; V: TRBV4-1; D: TRBD1; DNA: TGCGCCAGCAGCCTTAGGACAGGGGATTATGGCTACACCTTC; CDR3: CASSLRTGDYGYTF
size: -; J: TRBJ1-1; V: TRBV4-1; D: -; DNA: TGCGCCAGCAGCCAAGATGCGCGCGGTGACACTGAAGCTTTCTTT; CDR3: CASSQDARGDTEAFF
size: -; J: TRBJ2-2; V: TRBV6-4; D: -; DNA: TGTGCCAGCAGAAAGACCTCCGGGACATTAGTCACCGGGGAGCTGTTTTTT; CDR3: CASRKTSGTLVTGELFF
size: -; J: TRBJ2-1; V: TRBV18; D: -; DNA: TGTGCCAGCTCAGGGGCCGCAAATTACAATGAGCAGTTCTTC; CDR3: CASSGAANYNEQFF
size: -; J: TRBJ2-5; V: TRBV5-1; D: -; DNA: TGCGCCAGCAGCTTGATGGGGGGTCAAGAGACCCAGTACTTC; CDR3: CASSLMGGQETQYF
size: -; J: TRBJ2-1; V: TRBV6-1; D: -; DNA: TGTGCCAGCATCTTAGCGTCCTACAATGAGCAGTTCTTC; CDR3: CASILASYNEQFF
size: -; J: TRBJ2-3; V: TRBV9; D: TRBD2; DNA: TGTGCCAGCAGCGTAGTGGATAGCGGGAGCTCAGATACGCAGTATTTT; CDR3: CASSVVDSGSSDTQYF
size: -; J: TRBJ2-7; V: TRBV7-2; D: TRBD1; DNA: TGTGCCAGCAGCTCGACAGGGTACGAGCAGTACTTC; CDR3: CASSSTGYEQYF
size: -; J: TRBJ2-2; V: TRBV21-1; D: -; DNA: TGTGCCAGCAGCAAAAGGGGGCGTACCGGGGAGCTGTTTTTT; CDR3: CASSKRGRTGELFF
size: -; J: TRBJ2-7; V: TRBV20-1; D: -; DNA: TGCAGTGCTAGAGCCCCGAGAGAGCAGTACTTC; CDR3: CSARAPREQYF
size: -; J: TRBJ1-2; V: TRBV18; D: TRBD1; DNA: TGTGCCAGCTCGGGCAACATTAAGACAGGGGCGAAAAGAAGTAGTGGCTACACCTTC; CDR3: CASSGNIKTGAKRSSGYTF
size: -; J: TRBJ2-3; V: TRBV6-5; D: -; DNA: TGTGCCAGCAGGACAGCTTCATGGGGCACAGATACGCAGTATTTT; CDR3: CASRTASWGTDTQYF
size: -; J: TRBJ1-3; V: TRBV7-6; D: -; DNA: TGTGCCAGCAGTCGAGATGGAAACACCATATATTTT; CDR3: CASSRDGNTIYF
size: -; J: TRBJ2-3; V: TRBV5-4; D: -; DNA: TGTGCCAGCAGCTTAGGCGGAGATACGCAGTATTTT; CDR3: CASSLGGDTQYF
size: -; J: TRBJ2-1; V: TRBV28; D: TRBD1; DNA: TGTGCCAGCAGTTCGACAGGGGGGGCCTACAATGAGCAGTTCTTC; CDR3: CASSSTGGAYNEQFF
size: -; J: TRBJ2-1; V: TRBV28; D: TRBD1; DNA: TGTGCCAGCAGTCCCCGACCCGACAGGGTGTTAGGATATGAGCAGTTCTTC; CDR3: CASSPRPDRVLGYEQFF
size: -; J: TRBJ2-1; V: TRBV11-1; D: -; DNA: TGTGCCAGCAGCCATAAGGAGTGCTGTACCTACAATGAGCAGTTCTTC; CDR3: CASSHKECCTYNEQFF
size: -; J: TRBJ2-3; V: TRBV2; D: -; DNA: TGTGCCCTGCGACAGCCCAGCACAGATACGCAGTATTTT; CDR3: CALRQPSTDTQYF
size: -; J: TRBJ1-3; V: TRBV9; D: TRBD1; DNA: TGTGCCAGCAGCGTTACGACAGGGCAAAACACCATATATTTT; CDR3: CASSVTTGQNTIYF
size: -; J: TRBJ1-1; V: TRBV6-1; D: TRBD1; DNA: TGTGCCAGCAGAGGGACAGGGTTTGAAGCTTTCTTT; CDR3: CASRGTGFEAFF
size: -; J: TRBJ1-5; V: TRBV5-6; D: -; DNA: TGTGCCAGCAGCTTATCAGGGGAGATCGGCAATCAGCCCCAGCATTTT; CDR3: CASSLSGEIGNQPQHF
size: -; J: TRBJ2-3; V: TRBV6-5; D: TRBD1; DNA: TGTGCCAGCGGGTACTCAGGACAGGGGGCCGGAGATACGCAGTATTTT; CDR3: CASGYSGQGAGDTQYF
size: -; J: TRBJ1-2; V: TRBV20-1; D: -; DNA: TGCAGTGCCCAAGTCACGACAAGCTACACCTTC; CDR3: CSAQVTTSYTF
size: -; J: TRBJ2-1; V: TRBV9; D: -; DNA: TGTGCCAGCAGCGCTTTGCGGCGGGACGGTGAGCAGTTCTTC; CDR3: CASSALRRDGEQFF
size: -; J: TRBJ1-5; V: TRBV4-2; D: -; DNA: TGTGCCAGCAGCCAAGAATGGCAGGGGAATCAGCCCCAGCATTTT; CDR3: CASSQEWQGNQPQHF
size: -; J: TRBJ2-1; V: TRBV19; D: -; DNA: TGTGCCAGTAGTCGACAGATTAGCTCCTACAATGAGCAGTTCTTC; CDR3: CASSRQISSYNEQFF
size: -; J: TRBJ1-2; V: TRBV27; D: TRBD1; DNA: TGTGCCAGCAGTTTACAGGGGGTCAGTCGTTTCAAATATGGCTACACCTTC; CDR3: CASSLQGVSRFKYGYTF
size: -; J: TRBJ2-1; V: TRBV5-1; D: -; DNA: TGCGCCAGCAGCTTGGAGGGCAGGGGTTATGAGCAGTTCTTC; CDR3: CASSLEGRGYEQFF
size: -; J: TRBJ2-7; V: TRBV6-1; D: TRBD1; DNA: TGTGCCAGCAGTGACGGACAGGGCCCTCCGGCATCGGAGTACTTC; CDR3: CASSDGQGPPASEYF
size: -; J: TRBJ2-3; V: TRBV6-5; D: -; DNA: TGTGCCAGCAGTCCTAGCTCCCCTAGCACAGATACGCAGTATTTT; CDR3: CASSPSSPSTDTQYF
size: -; J: TRBJ2-7; V: TRBV6-4; D: TRBD2; DNA: TGTGCCAGCAGTGAAGGTCTAGCGGACGCCTACGAGCAGTACTTC; CDR3: CASSEGLADAYEQYF
size: once; J: TRBJ2-1; V: TRBV9; D: -; DNA: TGTGCCAGCAGCAGCCCACATGGTTCGGGCTCCTACAATGAGCAGTTCTTC; CDR3: CASSSPHGSGSYNEQFF
size: -; J: TRBJ2-7; V: TRBV6-5; D: TRBD1; DNA: TGTGCCAGCAGTCAGGGACAGGGGATCCGGAACGAGCAGTACTTC; CDR3: CASSQGQGIRNEQYF
size: few; J: TRBJ1-4; V: TRBV6-5; D: -; DNA: TGTGCCAGCAGTTACCAGGGTATGGGGGGGGAACTGTTTTTT; CDR3: CASSYQGMGGELFF
size: few; J: TRBJ2-7; V: TRBV6-6; D: TRBD1; DNA: TGTGCCAGCAGATTTGACAGGGCGAGCTCCTACGAGCAGTACTTC; CDR3: CASRFDRASSYEQYF
size: -; J: TRBJ1-2; V: TRBV12-5; D: -; DNA: TGTGCTAGTGGTTTTAGGGAGTATGGCTACACCTTC; CDR3: CASGFREYGYTF
size: -; J: TRBJ2-1; V: TRBV7-9; D: TRBD2; DNA: TGTGCCAGCCTGGCGGGAGGGCCACGGGAGCAGTTCTTC; CDR3: CASLAGGPREQFF
size: -; J: TRBJ2-1; V: TRBV6-5; D: TRBD2; DNA: TGTGCCAGCAGAACGAGCGGGGGAGGTTACAATGAGCAGTTCTTC; CDR3: CASRTSGGGYNEQFF
size: -; J: TRBJ2-7; V: TRBV7-2; D: TRBD1; DNA: TGTGCCAGCAGCTTTCGTCCGGGACAGACGGAGGAGCAGTACTTC; CDR3: CASSFRPGQTEEQYF
size: -; J: TRBJ2-1; V: TRBV5-4; D: TRBD2; DNA: TGTGCCAGCAGCCGGATGGTGAGCGGGGAATCCTACAATGAGCAGTTCTTC; CDR3: CASSRMVSGESYNEQFF
size: -; J: TRBJ2-7; V: TRBV9; D: -; DNA: TGTGCCAGCAGCGTAGACTCGTCGGGCTACGAGCAGTACTTC; CDR3: CASSVDSSGYEQYF
size: -; J: TRBJ2-5; V: TRBV7-2; D: TRBD2; DNA: TGTGCCAGCAATTTCAGGGCGGGGGAAGAGACCCAGTACTTC; CDR3: CASNFRAGEETQYF
size: once; J: TRBJ2-1; V: TRBV7-2; D: -; DNA: TGTGCCGCCGGGCAGGGGGGCTACAATGAGCAGTTCTTC; CDR3: CAAGQGGYNEQFF
size: -; J: TRBJ2-7; V: TRBV29-1; D: TRBD1; DNA: TGCAGCGTTACAGGGGGCCGGTACGAGCAGTACTTC; CDR3: CSVTGGRYEQYF